The present TCR beta chain was sequenced within a study of control samples from healthy donors and cancer patients (dated by TCRdb to the early 2020s). Library preparation was by the immunoSEQ multiplex PCR assay. Not all clones reach the TCRdb copy of this immuneACCESS table, which keeps in-frame sequences only. Checked studies attribute under half of the gap to unresolved V genes and leave the rest unexplained. For this sample there are about 140,000 clones; roughly nine tenths appear just once. More than 6.5% of the sample rests with the top ten. The germline V gene (reference sequence) supplies CDR1 MNHEY and CDR2 SMNVEV. V and J lose 3 bases and 0 bases, and a span of 11 bases separates them. Including the terminal cysteine and phenylalanine, the CDR3 comprises 15 residues. Kept here is only the CDR3 DNA, which spans 45 bases and is read in frame from base 1. Regarding this clone: It lacks a known antigen. No much larger clonotype is one base removed from it; base qualities were not supplied.

The rearranged segments are TRBV27 and TRBJ1-1; no D gene is confidently identified. The TCR comes from a man aged 18 to 35 in good health. Sequences were obtained from blood. The DNA sequence is given as TGTGCCAGCAGTTTTTTACGTCCTTTGAACACTGAAGCTTTCTTT. It codes for CASSFLRPLNTEAFF.